This TCR beta chain derives from a study of control samples from healthy donors and cancer patients. Measured with immunoSEQ multiplex PCR; TCRdb has only the in-frame clones, and not every one. The sample shows some 48,000 clones, nearly 95% of them seen only once. The germline gives CDR1 KGHDR, CDR2 SFDVKD. The junction had 10 bases not matched to a gene; V was cut back by 4 bases and J by 5 bases. CDR3 length: 17 residues. The clonotype originates from a woman in her forties or fifties with head and neck cancer. The specimen sequenced was PBMCs. The chain combines TRBV24-1 with TRBJ2-2; TRBD1 agrees at 9 bases. The CDR3 DNA reads as TGTGCCACCAGTGAGTCGACCGGGACAGGGCAGACCGGGGAGCTGTTTTTT. Protein: CATSESTGTGQTGELFF.